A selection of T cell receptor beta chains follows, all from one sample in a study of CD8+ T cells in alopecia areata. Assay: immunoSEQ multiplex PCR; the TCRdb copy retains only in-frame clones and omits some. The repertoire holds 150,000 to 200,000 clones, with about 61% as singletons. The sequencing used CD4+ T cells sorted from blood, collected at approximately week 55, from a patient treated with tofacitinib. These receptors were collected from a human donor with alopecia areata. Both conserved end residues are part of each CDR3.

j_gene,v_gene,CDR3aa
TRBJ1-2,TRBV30,CAWSADRGHGYTF
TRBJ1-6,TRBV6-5,CASRESDRGISPLHF
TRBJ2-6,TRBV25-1,CASSYTGTSGANVLTF
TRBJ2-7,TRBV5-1,CASSSGQGANSYEQYF
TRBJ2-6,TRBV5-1,CASSFGGANVLTF
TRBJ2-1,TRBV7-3,CASSLTGKISYNEQFF
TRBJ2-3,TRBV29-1,CSVAYRGTSTDTQYF
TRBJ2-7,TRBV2,CATGRDNEQYF
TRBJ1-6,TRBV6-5,CASSYSEDRASTLHF
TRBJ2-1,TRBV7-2,CASSRNNEQFF
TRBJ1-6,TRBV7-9,CASSWATGSPLHF
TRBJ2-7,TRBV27,CASSFWQGADEQYF
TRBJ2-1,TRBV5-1,CASSRKTGGWDEQFF
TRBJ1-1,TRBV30,CACQPPGPGTEAFF
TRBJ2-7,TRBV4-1,CASSRGPGTGVEQYF
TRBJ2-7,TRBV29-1,CSVGTGGVSYEQYF
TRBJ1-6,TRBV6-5,CASRSPGTGGSPLHF
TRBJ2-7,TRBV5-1,CASSFTGRLYDEQYF
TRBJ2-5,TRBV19,CASSMMGQETQYF
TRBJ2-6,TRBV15,CATSRGTGLTGANVLTF
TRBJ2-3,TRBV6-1,CASSEGGTQYF
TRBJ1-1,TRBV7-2,CASSFGRMNTEAFF
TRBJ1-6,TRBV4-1,CASSQETSPLHF
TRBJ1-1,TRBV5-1,CASSLGLRGGTSEAFF
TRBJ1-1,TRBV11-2,CASSRRVGDTEAFF
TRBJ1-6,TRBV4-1,CASSQGGQRDSPLHF
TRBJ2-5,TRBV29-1,CSAGTSGTMRETQYF
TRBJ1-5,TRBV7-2,CASSQMGTNNQPQHF
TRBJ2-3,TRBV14,CASSRPGLASTDTQYF
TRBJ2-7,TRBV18,CASSPPPSYEQYF
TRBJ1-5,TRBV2,CASSEAEVSNQPQHF
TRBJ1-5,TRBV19,CASSRTGDNQPQHF
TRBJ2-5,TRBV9,CASSVTVETQYF
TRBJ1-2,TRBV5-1,CASSLEDTYGYTF
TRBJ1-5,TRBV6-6,CASRATTSNQPQHF
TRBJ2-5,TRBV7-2,CASSSLGETQYF
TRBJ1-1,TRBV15,CATSSGDRGWTEAFF
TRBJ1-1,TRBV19,CASSPFSVGTEAFF
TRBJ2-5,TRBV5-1,CASSLPSLGQTQYF
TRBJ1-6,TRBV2,CASGPLRGGNSPLHF
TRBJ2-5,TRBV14,CASSQQRQPQETQYF
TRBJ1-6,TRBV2,CASSDRDRYSPLHF
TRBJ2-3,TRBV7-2,CASSLAGLDTQYF
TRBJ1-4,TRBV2,CASSPGTVKNEKLFF
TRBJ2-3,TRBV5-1,CASSPGAPLGTQYF
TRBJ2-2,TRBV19,CASSYGADTGELFF
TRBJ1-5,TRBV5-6,CASSLSNQPQHF
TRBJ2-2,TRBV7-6,CASSLAPPASGALTGELFF